This is a list of T cell receptor beta chains from one sample in a study of blood T cell repertoires in COVID-19. Here immunoSEQ multiplex PCR was the method, and the copy in TCRdb shows in-frame clones only, minus some. Of 200,000 to 250,000 clones listed, 82% are singletons. Sequencing was carried out using PBMCs or T cells enriched from blood (not recorded which). All receptors derive from a woman aged 55-70 years who had recovered from COVID-19. CDR3s include the opening cysteine and the closing phenylalanine or tryptophan. A row's size may be missing; if present it is once, few, many or a size class.

>.|TRBV5-1|TRBJ2-1|14
CASSLGQNYNEQFF
>.|TRBV5-5|TRBJ2-1|14
CASSSPLGYNEQFF
>.|TRBV7-9|TRBJ2-1|18
CASSGLAGALSSYNEQFF
>.|TRBV4-1|TRBJ2-2|16
CASSPGTGPNTGELFF
>.|TRBV9|TRBJ2-2|19
CASSVGSGAKKANTGELFF
>.|TRBV19|TRBJ1-5|13
CASSITHDQPQHF
>.|TRBV6-5|TRBJ1-3|11
CASSAGYTIYF
>.|TRBV18|TRBJ2-2|17
CASSLTRDRADTGELFF
>.|TRBV7-7|TRBJ2-1|15
CASSSGTSQNHEQFF
>few|TRBV6-6|TRBJ1-6|18
CASSRTTPGESYNSPLHF
>.|TRBV5-6|TRBJ1-2|13
CASSRDSNYGYTF
>.|TRBV28|TRBJ1-5|12
CASSTPNQPQHF
>.|TRBV4-1|TRBJ2-3|17
CASSIQGTPTSTDTQYF
>few|TRBV7-2|TRBJ1-2|15
CASSASLTATYGYTF
>.|TRBV6-6|TRBJ1-4|15
CASSPGGAANEKLFF
>.|TRBV7-2|TRBJ1-2|15
CASSLAFAGYDGYTF
>.|TRBV5-1|TRBJ1-2|14
CASSLAGGLEGYTF
>.|TRBV29-1|TRBJ2-2|13
CSVVAGGAGELFF
>.|TRBV4-3|TRBJ2-3|15
CASAPNNPGTDTQYF
>.|TRBV5-8|TRBJ1-2|14
CASSPRQGIYGYTF
>.|TRBV2|TRBJ2-3|16
CASSGGRTGRADTQYF
>.|TRBV4-3|TRBJ2-2|15
CASSPGTGGSGELFF
>once|TRBV24-1|TRBJ2-1|15
CATNGPGLDYNEQFF
>.|TRBV6-6|TRBJ1-1|14
CASREQGAITEAFF
>.|TRBV11-1|TRBJ2-2|14
CASSRTGNTGELFF
>.|TRBV6-5|TRBJ2-7|15
CASSYRDRGTYEQYF
>.|TRBV29-1|TRBJ2-3|14
CSVQHARRADTQYF
>.|TRBV10-1|TRBJ1-1|15
CASSGGAAGGTEAFF
>.|TRBV7-6|TRBJ1-6|16
CASSLGPGGVVAPLHF
>.|TRBV14|TRBJ2-6|16
CASSQDGGPGANVLTF
>.|TRBV28|TRBJ1-6|16
CASSTARGAVNSPLHF
>.|TRBV5-1|TRBJ2-7|14
CASSPGTVLHEQYF
>.|TRBV29-1|TRBJ1-1|13
CSVEVAGLTEAFF
>.|TRBV7-9|TRBJ2-3|15
CASSLGGGGTDTQYF
>.|TRBV5-6|TRBJ2-5|16
CASSLGVFSGQETQYF
>.|TRBV4-2|TRBJ1-1|14
CASSQDGPGGEAFF
>.|TRBV29-1|TRBJ2-2|14
CSVVRGPNTGELFF
>.|TRBV5-1|TRBJ1-1|15
CASSLLRQVGAEAFF
>once|TRBV6-5|TRBJ2-7|16
CASSYSMGPSSYEQYF
>.|TRBV4-2|TRBJ2-1|17
CASSQVTSGRTTNEQFF
>.|TRBV15|TRBJ2-3|15
CATSRRVLSADTQYF
>few|TRBV7-9|TRBJ2-7|12
CASSLAGVEQYF
>.|TRBV4-2|TRBJ1-1|14
CASSKEGVNTEAFF
>.|TRBV29-1|TRBJ2-7|11
CSVVVRDEQYF
>.|TRBV6-5|TRBJ2-7|14
CASSRGTSSYEQYF
>.|TRBV6-2/TRBV6-3|TRBJ1-1|12
CASSYSRTEAFF
>.|TRBV7-8|TRBJ2-5|18
CASSLETAGAPGQETQYF